This T cell receptor (beta chain) was retrieved from a study of blood T cell repertoires in COVID-19. In the original analysis: Amplification of reference gene primers was used by the study to estimate nucleated cell counts. Libraries were prepared by immunoSEQ multiplex PCR; TCRdb keeps only in-frame clonotypes and omits some of them. That table is the source of V, J and clone size, and D and trimming were worked out from the DNA. The sample lists around 190,000 clones, around nine tenths seen once, with over 15% in the top ten. The V segment lost 1 base and the J segment 3 bases; nucleotides outside the gene matches: 5. Germline lookup yields CDR1 LNHDA and CDR2 SQIVND (reference sequence). CDR3 size: 16 residues.

The chain joins TRBV19 to TRBJ2-1, with 8 bases aligning to TRBD2. The specimen sequenced was peripheral blood. The clonotype originates from a man aged 45 to 65 with COVID-19, enrolled during active disease. The CDR3 here is CASSIVAGGLYNEQFF. CDR3 coding DNA: TGTGCCAGTAGTATAGTGGCGGGGGGACTCTACAATGAGCAGTTCTTC.